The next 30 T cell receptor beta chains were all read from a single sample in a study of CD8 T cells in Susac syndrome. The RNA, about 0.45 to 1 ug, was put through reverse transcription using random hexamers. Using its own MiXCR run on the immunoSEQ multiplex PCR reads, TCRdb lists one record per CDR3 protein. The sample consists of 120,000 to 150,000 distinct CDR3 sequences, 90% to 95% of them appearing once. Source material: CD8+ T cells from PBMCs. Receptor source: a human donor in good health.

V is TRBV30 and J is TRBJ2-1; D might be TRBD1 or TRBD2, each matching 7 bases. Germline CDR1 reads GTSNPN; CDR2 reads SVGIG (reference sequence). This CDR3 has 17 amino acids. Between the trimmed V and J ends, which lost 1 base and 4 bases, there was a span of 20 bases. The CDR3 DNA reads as TGTGCCTGGAGTGGCACCCATCCAGGGGGAGGGTACAATGAGCAGTTCTTC. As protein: CAWSGTHPGGGYNEQFF.

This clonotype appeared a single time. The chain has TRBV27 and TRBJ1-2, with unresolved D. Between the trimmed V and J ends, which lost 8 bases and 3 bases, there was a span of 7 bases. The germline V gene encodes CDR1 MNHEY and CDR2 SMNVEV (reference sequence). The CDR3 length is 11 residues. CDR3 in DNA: TGTGCCAGCCTTGGAGACTATGGCTACACCTTC. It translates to CASLGDYGYTF.

The CDR3 loop reads CASSLILPFDNEQFF. DNA for the CDR3: TGTGCCAGCAGTTTAATATTACCTTTCGACAATGAGCAGTTCTTC. The chain recombines TRBV27 with TRBJ2-1; D remains unclear. V shed 2 bases and J shed 5 bases, with 13 bases lying between them. This CDR3 contains 15 residues. Germline V gene data show CDR1 as MNHEY and CDR2 as SMNVEV (reference sequence).

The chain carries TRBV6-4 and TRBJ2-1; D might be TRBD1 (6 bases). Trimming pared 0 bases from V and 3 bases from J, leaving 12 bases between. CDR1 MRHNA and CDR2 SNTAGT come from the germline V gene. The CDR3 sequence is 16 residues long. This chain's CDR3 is CASSDSMGALYNEQFF. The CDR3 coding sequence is TGTGCCAGCAGTGACTCGATGGGGGCCCTCTACAATGAGCAGTTCTTC.

In DNA, the CDR3 is TGTGCCAGTAACAGAGATGAGACTGAAGCTTTCTTT. This sequence encodes CASNRDETEAFF. The gene calls are TRBV7-9 and TRBJ1-1; no definite D call. The CDR3 runs 12 residues. Trimming left V 9 bases short and J 5 bases short, with 13 bases between. Germline lookup yields CDR1 SEHNR and CDR2 FQNEAQ (reference sequence). Using reference TRBV7-9 and TRBJ1-1 for the parts outside the CDR3, the full variable domain is DTGVSQNPRHKITKRGQNVTFRCDPISEHNRLYWYRQTLGQGPEFLTYFQNEAQLEKSRLLSDRFSAERPKGSFSTLEIQRTEQGDSAMYLCASNRDETEAFFGQGTRLTVV.

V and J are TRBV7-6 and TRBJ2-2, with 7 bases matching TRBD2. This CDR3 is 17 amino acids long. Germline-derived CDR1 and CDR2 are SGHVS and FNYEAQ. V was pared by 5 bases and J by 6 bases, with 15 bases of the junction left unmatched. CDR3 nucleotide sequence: TGTGCCAGCAGCCTAAGTGGGACTACCCCCGGTGCCGGGGAGCTGTTTTTT. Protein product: CASSLSGTTPGAGELFF.

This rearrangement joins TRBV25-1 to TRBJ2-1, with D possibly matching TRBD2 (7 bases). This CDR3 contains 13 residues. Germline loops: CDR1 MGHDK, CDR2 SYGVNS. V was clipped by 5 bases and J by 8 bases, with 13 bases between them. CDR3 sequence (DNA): TGTGCCAGCAGTCGAGGGGGGGTGCATGAGCAGTTCTTC. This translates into CASSRGGVHEQFF. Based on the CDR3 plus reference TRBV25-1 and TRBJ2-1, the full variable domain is EADIYQTPRYLVIGTGKKITLECSQTMGHDKMYWYQQDPGMELHLIHYSYGVNSTEKGDLSSESTVSRIRTEHFPLTLESARPSHTSQYLCASSRGGVHEQFFGPGTRLTVL.

CDR3 residues: CASSPPGQGYSNQPQHF. The DNA for the CDR3 is TGTGCCAGCAGCCCACCGGGACAGGGATATAGCAATCAGCCCCAGCATTTT. The chain recombines TRBV28 with TRBJ1-5; 9 bases are a match to TRBD1. This CDR3 contains 17 residues. Trimming at V came to 6 bases and at J to 0 bases, leaving 9 bases not matched to a gene. In germline, CDR1 is MDHEN, CDR2 SYDVKM.

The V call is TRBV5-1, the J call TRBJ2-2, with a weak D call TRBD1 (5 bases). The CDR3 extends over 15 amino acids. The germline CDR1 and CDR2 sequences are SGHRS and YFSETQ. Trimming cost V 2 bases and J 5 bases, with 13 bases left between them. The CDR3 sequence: CASSFGLQGTGELFF. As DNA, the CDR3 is TGCGCCAGCAGCTTCGGCCTCCAGGGAACCGGGGAGCTGTTTTTT. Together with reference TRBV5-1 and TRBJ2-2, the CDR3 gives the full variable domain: KAGVTQTPRYLIKTRGQQVTLSCSPISGHRSVSWYQQTPGQGLQFLFEYFSETQRNKGNFPGRFSGRQFSNSRSEMNVSTLELGDSALYLCASSFGLQGTGELFFGEGSRLTVL.

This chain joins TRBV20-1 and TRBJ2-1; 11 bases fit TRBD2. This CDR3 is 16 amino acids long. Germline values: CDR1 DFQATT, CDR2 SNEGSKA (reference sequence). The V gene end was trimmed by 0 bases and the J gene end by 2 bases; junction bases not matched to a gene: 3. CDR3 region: CSARDIAGGAYNEQFF. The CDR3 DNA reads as TGCAGTGCTAGAGATATAGCGGGAGGGGCCTACAATGAGCAGTTCTTC.

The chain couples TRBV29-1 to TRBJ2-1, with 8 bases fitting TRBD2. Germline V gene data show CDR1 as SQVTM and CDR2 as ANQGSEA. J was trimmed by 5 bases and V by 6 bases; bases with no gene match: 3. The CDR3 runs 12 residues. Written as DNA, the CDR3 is TGCAGCGTAGCGGGAGACAACAATGAGCAGTTCTTC. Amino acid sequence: CSVAGDNNEQFF.

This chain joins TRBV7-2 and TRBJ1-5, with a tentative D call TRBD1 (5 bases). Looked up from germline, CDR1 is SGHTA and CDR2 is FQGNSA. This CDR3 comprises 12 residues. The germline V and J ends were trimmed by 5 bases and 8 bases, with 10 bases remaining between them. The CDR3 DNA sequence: TGTGCCAGCAGCATCTGGGGGAAGCCCCAGCATTTT. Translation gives CASSIWGKPQHF.

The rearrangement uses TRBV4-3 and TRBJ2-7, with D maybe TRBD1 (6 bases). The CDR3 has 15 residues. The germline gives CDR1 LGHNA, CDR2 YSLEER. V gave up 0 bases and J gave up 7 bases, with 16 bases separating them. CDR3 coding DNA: TGCGCCAGCAGCCAAGATCGATTTACCAGGGGTGAGCAGTACTTC. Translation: CASSQDRFTRGEQYF.

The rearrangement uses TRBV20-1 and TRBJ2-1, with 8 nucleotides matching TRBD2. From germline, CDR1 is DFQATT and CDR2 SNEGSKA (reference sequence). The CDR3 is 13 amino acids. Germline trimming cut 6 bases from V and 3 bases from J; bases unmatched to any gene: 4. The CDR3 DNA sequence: TGCAGTGCAAGAAGCGGGAGCTACAATGAGCAGTTCTTC. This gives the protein CSARSGSYNEQFF.

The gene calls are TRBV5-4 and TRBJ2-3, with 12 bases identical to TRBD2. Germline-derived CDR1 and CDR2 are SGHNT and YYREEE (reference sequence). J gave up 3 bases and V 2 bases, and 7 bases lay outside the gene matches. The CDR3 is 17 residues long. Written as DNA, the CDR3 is TGTGCCAGCAGCTTACTAGCGGGAGGTGGCGTGACAGATACGCAGTATTTT. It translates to CASSLLAGGGVTDTQYF. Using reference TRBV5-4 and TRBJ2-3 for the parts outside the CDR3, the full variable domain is ETGVTQSPTHLIKTRGQQVTLRCSSQSGHNTVSWYQQALGQGPQFIFQYYREEENGRGNFPPRFSGLQFPNYSSELNVNALELDDSALYLCASSLLAGGGVTDTQYFGPGTRLTVL.

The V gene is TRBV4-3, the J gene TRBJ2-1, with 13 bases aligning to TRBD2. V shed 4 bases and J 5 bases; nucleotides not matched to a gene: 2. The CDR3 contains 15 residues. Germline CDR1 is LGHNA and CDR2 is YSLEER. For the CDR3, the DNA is TGCGCCAGCAGCCCCGGGACTAGCGGGAACAATGAGCAGTTCTTC. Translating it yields CASSPGTSGNNEQFF.

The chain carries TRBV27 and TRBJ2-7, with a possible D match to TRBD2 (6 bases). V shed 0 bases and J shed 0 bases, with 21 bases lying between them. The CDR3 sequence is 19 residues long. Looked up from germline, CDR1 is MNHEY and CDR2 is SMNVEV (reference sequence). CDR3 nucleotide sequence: TGTGCCAGCAGTTTATCCTACTCGGGGAGGTACCCGAGCTCCTACGAGCAGTACTTC. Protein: CASSLSYSGRYPSSYEQYF.

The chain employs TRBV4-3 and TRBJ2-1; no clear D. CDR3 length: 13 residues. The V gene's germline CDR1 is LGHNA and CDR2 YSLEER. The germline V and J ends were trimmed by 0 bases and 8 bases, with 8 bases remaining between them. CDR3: CASSQESADEQFF. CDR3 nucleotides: TGCGCCAGCAGCCAAGAGTCCGCAGATGAGCAGTTCTTC.

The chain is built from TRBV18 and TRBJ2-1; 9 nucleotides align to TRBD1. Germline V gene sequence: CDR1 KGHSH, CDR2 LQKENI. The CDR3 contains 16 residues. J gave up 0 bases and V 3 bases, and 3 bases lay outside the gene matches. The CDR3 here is CASSPGTGSSYNEQFF. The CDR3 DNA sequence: TGTGCCAGCTCACCGGGGACAGGGAGCTCCTACAATGAGCAGTTCTTC.

CDR3 loop: CSATIPGLAGGHEQFF. The CDR3 DNA reads as TGCAGCGCCACCATACCGGGACTAGCGGGAGGGCATGAGCAGTTCTTC. The chain combines TRBV29-1 with TRBJ2-1; 16 bases are a match to TRBD2. CDR3 length: 16 residues. J gave up 8 bases and V 7 bases, and 11 bases lay outside the gene matches. Germline CDR1 SQVTM, CDR2 ANQGSEA.

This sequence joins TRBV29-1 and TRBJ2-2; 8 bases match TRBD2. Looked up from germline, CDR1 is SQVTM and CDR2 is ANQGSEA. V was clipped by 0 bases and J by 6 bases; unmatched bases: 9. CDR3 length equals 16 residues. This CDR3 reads CSVEDPDGRAAGELFF. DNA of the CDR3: TGCAGCGTTGAAGATCCCGACGGGAGGGCCGCCGGGGAGCTGTTTTTT.

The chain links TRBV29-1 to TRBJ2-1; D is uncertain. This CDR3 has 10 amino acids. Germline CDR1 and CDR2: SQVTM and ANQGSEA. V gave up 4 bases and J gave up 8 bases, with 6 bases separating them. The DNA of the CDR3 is TGCAGCGTTGGCCAGGATGAGCAGTTCTTC. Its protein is CSVGQDEQFF.

CDR3 bases: TGTGCCAGCAGCTTAGATTCTGGGGCCAACGTCCTGACTTTC. It specifies CASSLDSGANVLTF. The chain joins TRBV7-9 to TRBJ2-6, with D unclear. The CDR3 sequence is 14 residues long. The germline gives CDR1 SEHNR, CDR2 FQNEAQ (reference sequence). Trimming stripped 1 base from V and 1 base from J, with 2 bases between.

CDR3 DNA: TGTGCCAGCAGGGACGCGGCATACAATGAGCAGTTCTTC. This encodes CASRDAAYNEQFF. The V gene is TRBV27, the J gene TRBJ2-1; D uncertain. This CDR3 region has 13 residues. The V gene's germline CDR1 is MNHEY and CDR2 SMNVEV (reference sequence). V was shortened by 6 bases and J by 4 bases, with 10 bases between the two germline ends.

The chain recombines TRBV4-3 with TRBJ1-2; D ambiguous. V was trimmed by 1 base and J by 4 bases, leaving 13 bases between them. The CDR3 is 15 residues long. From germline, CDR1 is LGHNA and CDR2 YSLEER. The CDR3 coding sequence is TGCGCCAGCAGCCAAGTAGGCGAAGTCGCCTATGGCTACACCTTC. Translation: CASSQVGEVAYGYTF.

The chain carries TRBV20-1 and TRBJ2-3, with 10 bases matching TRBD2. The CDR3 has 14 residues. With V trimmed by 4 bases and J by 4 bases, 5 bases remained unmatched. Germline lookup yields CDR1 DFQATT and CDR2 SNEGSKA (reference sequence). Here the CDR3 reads CSAILAGVSDTQYF. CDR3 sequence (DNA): TGCAGTGCTATTCTAGCGGGAGTCTCAGATACGCAGTATTTT.

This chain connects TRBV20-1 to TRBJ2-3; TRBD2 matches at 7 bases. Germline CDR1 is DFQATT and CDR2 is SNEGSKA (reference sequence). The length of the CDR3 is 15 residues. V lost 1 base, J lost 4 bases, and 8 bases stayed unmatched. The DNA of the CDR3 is TGCAGTGCTAGAGTGGGCGGGAGTCAAGCAGATACGCAGTATTTT. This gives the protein CSARVGGSQADTQYF.

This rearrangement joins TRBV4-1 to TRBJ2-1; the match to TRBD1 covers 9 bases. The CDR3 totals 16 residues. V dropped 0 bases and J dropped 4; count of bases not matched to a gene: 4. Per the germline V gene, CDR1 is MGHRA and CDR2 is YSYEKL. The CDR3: CASSQDRDRDYNEQFF. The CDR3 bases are TGCGCCAGCAGCCAAGATCGGGACAGGGATTACAATGAGCAGTTCTTC.

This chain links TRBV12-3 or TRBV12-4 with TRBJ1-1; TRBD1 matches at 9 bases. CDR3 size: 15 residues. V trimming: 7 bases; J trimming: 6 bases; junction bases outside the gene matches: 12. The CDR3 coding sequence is TGTGCCAGCACCCTTCTGACAGGGGGTTTCTCTGAAGCTTTCTTT. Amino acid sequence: CASTLLTGGFSEAFF.

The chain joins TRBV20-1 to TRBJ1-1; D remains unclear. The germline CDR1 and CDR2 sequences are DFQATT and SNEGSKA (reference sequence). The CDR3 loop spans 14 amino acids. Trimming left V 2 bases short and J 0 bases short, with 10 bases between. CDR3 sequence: CSARTTPLNTEAFF. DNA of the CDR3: TGCAGTGCTAGAACTACGCCCTTGAACACTGAAGCTTTCTTT.